This T cell receptor (beta chain) comes out of a study of beta chain features in type 1 diabetes. Study-wide results and caveats: Patients with type 1 diabetes carried fewer insertions and had more deletions at their VDJ junctions.

Investigators reverse transcribed all isolated RNA, so they sequenced expressed TCRB transcripts. Clones were read by immunoSEQ multiplex PCR, and TCRdb kept only the in-frame ones, dropping some. The data contain more than 150,000 clones, 13% of them singletons. Germline values: CDR1 SEHNR, CDR2 FQNEAQ (reference sequence). The CDR3 length is 16 residues. Trimming removed 5 bases from V and 9 bases from J, with 23 bases in between. This clone was seen more than once but under ten times. Its specificity is unknown. Sequences were obtained from central memory CD4+ T cells from blood. The source is a woman aged 18-29 years in good health. V usage is TRBV7-9 and J usage is TRBJ2-1; D perhaps matches TRBD1 (6 bases). The CDR3 DNA is TGTGCCAGCAGCCCCTCAGGGGCCTTCAAGTCGGGTGAGCAGTTCTTC. Its translation: CASSPSGAFKSGEQFF.